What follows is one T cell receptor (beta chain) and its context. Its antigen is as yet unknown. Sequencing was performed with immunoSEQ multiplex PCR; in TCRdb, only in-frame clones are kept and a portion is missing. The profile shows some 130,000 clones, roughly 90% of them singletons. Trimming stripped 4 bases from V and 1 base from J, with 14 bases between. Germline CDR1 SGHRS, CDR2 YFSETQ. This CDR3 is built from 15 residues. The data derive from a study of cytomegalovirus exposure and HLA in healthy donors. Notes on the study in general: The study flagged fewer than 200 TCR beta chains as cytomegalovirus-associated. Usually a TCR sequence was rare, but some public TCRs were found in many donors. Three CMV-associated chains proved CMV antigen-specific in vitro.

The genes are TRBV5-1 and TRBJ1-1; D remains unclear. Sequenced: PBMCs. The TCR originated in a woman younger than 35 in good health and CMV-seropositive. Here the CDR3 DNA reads TGCGCCAGCAGCGCGGCTGGAGGGAGGAACACTGAAGCTTTCTTT. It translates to CASSAAGGRNTEAFF.